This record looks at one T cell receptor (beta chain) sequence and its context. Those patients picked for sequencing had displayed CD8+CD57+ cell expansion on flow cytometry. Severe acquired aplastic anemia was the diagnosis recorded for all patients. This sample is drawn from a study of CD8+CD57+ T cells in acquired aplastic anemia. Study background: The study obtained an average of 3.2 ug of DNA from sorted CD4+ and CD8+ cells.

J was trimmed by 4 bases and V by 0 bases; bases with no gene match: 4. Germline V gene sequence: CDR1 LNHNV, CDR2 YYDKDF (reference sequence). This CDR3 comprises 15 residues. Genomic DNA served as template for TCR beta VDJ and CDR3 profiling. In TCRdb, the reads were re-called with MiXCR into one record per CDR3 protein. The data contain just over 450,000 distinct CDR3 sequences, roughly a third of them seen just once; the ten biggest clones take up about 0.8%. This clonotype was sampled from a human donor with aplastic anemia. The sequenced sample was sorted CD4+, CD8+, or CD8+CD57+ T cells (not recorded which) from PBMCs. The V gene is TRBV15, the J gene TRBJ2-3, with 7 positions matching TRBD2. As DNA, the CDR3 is TGTGCCACCAGCAGAGAAGGCGGGGGAGCAGATACGCAGTATTTT. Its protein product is CATSREGGGADTQYF.